Sequencing of this TCR beta chain was carried out in a study of cytotoxic CD8 clonotypes in ibrutinib-treated CLL (dated by TCRdb to 2020 to 2022). Describing the broader study: The cohort had 11 relapsed/refractory and 15 treatment-naive patients; some 17 were IGHV unmutated. Responses were partial in some 24 patients and complete in 2; after median about 5.5 years follow-up, about 14 stayed in remission and approximately twelve progressed. Samples at response were collected after a median of roughly 13 months of treatment, with a range of roughly 6 to 40 months. On average, each sample had 255,043 productive templates and more than 75,000 productive rearrangements. Of the roughly 86 people in the trial, roughly 27 had longitudinal samples available. Cryopreserved peripheral blood mononuclear cells were obtained prior to treatment, at the time of response, and at either disease progression or sustained remission. Patients were still on ibrutinib when every remission and progressive disease sample was collected.

The research as a whole found: At ibrutinib response clonality went up, during sustained remission it held steady, and at progression it dropped back toward baseline. Sampling times were not matched between patients in sustained remission and patients whose disease was progressing, and lymph node repertoires were not examined. Baseline clonality exceeded that of age-matched healthy donors and correlated strongly with circulating CD8+ T-cell counts. Public clonotypes were rare and either shrank or stayed stable during treatment, and the rise in clonality at ibrutinib response reflected expansion of private clonotypes.

This specimen's time point label, per the study, means: roughly 12 months on ibrutinib. For TCR beta library preparation, about 1.8 micrograms of genomic DNA were isolated from cryopreserved PBMCs. Longitudinal blood samples from CLL patients receiving ibrutinib monotherapy were subjected to high-throughput TCR beta sequencing. The patients were enrolled in a single-center, open-label phase 2 trial of ibrutinib monotherapy. Compared with germline, V lacks 5 bases and J lacks 6 bases; bases without a gene match: 7. The CDR3 numbers 14 residues from cysteine through phenylalanine. CDR3 DNA only is kept here, 42 bases in frame from base 1. The germline V gene sets CDR1 to SGHTA and CDR2 to FQGTGA. Each clonotype received, on average, 10x coverage in deep resolution sequencing performed on a MiSeq, where the target depth lay between 1 in 1 million and 1 in 200,000 T cells. The immunoSEQ hsTCRB Kit was used to generate TCR beta libraries. The published analysis was carried out like this. The data were analyzed with ImmunoSEQ Analyzer and ImmunoSEQ Data Assistant, and V, D and J gene assignments followed IMGT definitions. Clonality was computed as one minus normalized Shannon entropy of productive rearrangement frequencies, ranging from 0 to 1. Only overrepresented clonotypes making up at least 0.05% of each patient's repertoire were included in the public clonotype analysis. Some 13 age-matched healthy donor repertoires from immuneACCESS served as clonality controls. Held by TCRdb, this immuneACCESS table contains in-frame sequences only and omits some clones. Under half of the omission traces to an unresolved V gene where checked; the cause of the rest is unknown. That table furnishes V, J and clone size, whereas the DNA furnished D and trimming. The sample data list approximately 48,000 clones, and more than 45% of these were observed just once. The biggest ten clones account for 32% of the sample.

A word on this clone: There is no known antigen for this receptor. Nothing much larger sits one base from this clone, and base qualities are not available.

This receptor was identified in a human donor with chronic lymphocytic leukemia. The specimen comprised PBMCs, sampled after 12 months of ibrutinib treatment. The chain was built from TRBV7-3 and TRBJ2-1, with 7 middle bases fitting TRBD1. The nucleotides are TGTGCCAGCAGCCCCGGGACAGAGCTCAATGAGCAGTTCTTC. This codes for CASSPGTELNEQFF. Supplemented by the reference TRBV7-3 and TRBJ2-1 proteins around the CDR3, the complete variable domain is GAGVSQTPSNKVTEKGKYVELRCDPISGHTALYWYRQSLGQGPEFLIYFQGTGAADDSGLPNDRFFAVRPEGSVSTLKIQRTERGDSAVYLCASSPGTELNEQFFGPGTRLTVL.